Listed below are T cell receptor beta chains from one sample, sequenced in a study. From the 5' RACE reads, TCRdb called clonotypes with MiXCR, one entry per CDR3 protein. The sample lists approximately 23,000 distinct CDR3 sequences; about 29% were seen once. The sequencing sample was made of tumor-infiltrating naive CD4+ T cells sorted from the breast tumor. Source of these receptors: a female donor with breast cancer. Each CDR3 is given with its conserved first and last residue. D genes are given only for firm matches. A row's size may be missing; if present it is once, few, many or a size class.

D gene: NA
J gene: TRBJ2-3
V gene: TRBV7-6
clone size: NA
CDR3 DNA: TGTGCCAGCAGCTCCTCCCCTCACGGGACTTCTAGCACAGATACGCAGTATTTT
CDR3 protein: CASSSSPHGTSSTDTQYF

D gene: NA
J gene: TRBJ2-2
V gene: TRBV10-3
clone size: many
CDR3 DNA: TGTGCCATCAGTGAGTCGAGTCGGGCTAGCGTCTACACCGGGGAGCTGTTTTTT
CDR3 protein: CAISESSRASVYTGELFF

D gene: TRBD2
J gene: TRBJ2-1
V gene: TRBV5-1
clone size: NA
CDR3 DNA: TGCGCCAGCGGCTGGAACCTAGCGGGAGAACCCAATGAGCAGCTCTTC
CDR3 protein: CASGWNLAGEPNEQLF

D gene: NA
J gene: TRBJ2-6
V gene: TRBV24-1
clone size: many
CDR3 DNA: TGTGCCACCAGCCTTTCTGGGGCCAACGTCCTGACTTTC
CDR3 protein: CATSLSGANVLTF

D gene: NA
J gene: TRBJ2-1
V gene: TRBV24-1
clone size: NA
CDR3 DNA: TGTGCCACCAGTGATTTGCCCAGCGTAACTAATGAGCAGTTCTTC
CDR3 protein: CATSDLPSVTNEQFF

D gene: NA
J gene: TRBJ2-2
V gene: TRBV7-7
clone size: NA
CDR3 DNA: TGTGCCAGCAGTTTCGTTCGAGCCGGGGAGCTGTTTTTT
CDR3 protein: CASSFVRAGELFF

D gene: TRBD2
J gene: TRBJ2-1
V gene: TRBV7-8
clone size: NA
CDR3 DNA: TGTGCCAGCAGCTTAGGAGCTAGCGGGAGTGAAAACAATGAGCAGTTCTTC
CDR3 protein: CASSLGASGSENNEQFF

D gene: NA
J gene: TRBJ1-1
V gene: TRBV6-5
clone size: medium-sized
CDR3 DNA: TGTGCCAGCAGTTACGGGGGGCGAGACACTGAAGCTTTCTTT
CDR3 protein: CASSYGGRDTEAFF

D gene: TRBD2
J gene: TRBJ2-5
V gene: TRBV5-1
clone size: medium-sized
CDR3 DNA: TGCGCCAGCAGCTCTAGCGGGAGGGGACTCCAAGAGACCCAGTACTTC
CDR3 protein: CASSSSGRGLQETQYF

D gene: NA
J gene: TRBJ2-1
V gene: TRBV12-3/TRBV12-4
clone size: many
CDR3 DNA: TGTGCCAGCACAAGGGAGCCAACCGAGCAGTTCTTC
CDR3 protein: CASTREPTEQFF

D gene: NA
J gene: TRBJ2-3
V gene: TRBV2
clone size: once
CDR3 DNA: TGTGCCGGTAGTAGACAGGGAGGAGATACGCAGTATTTT
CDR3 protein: CAGSRQGGDTQYF

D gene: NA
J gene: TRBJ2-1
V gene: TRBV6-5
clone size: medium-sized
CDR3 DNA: TGTGCCAGCAGTTACTCGGACTACAGCTCCTACAATGAGCAGTTCTTC
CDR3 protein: CASSYSDYSSYNEQFF

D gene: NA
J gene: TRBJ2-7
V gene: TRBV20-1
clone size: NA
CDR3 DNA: TGCAGTGCTAGCGGGGGCGGTTGCTCCTACGAGCAGTACTTC
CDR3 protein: CSASGGGCSYEQYF

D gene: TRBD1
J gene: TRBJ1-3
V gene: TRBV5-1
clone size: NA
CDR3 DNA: TGCGCCAGCAGTTCGGGACAGGCCTGGGGAAACACCATATATTTT
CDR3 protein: CASSSGQAWGNTIYF

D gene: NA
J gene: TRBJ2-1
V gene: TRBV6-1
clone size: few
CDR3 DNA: TGTGCCAGCAGTGAAGGCCGGGACTGGATCTACAATGAGCAGTTCTTC
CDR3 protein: CASSEGRDWIYNEQFF

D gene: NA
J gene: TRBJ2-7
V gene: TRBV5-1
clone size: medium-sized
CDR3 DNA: TGCGCCAGCAGCTTGGATCCAGGGAGCTCCTACGAGCAGTACTTC
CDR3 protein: CASSLDPGSSYEQYF

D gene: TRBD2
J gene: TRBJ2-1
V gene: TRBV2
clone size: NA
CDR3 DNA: TGTGCCAGCAAGCGGGAGCGGAACAATGAGCAGTTCTTC
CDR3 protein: CASKRERNNEQFF

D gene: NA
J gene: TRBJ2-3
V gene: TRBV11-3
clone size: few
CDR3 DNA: TGTGCCAGCAGCTTAGATCGAAAGAATACGCAGTATTTT
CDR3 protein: CASSLDRKNTQYF

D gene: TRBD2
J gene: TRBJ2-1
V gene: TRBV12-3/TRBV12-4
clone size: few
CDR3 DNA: TGTGCCAGCGAACGTATGCCCGGGACTAGTTCCATCTTC
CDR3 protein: CASERMPGTSSIF

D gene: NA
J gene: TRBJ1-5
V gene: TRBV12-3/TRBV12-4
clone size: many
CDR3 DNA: TGTGCCAGCAGTCCCACCCAGCTGGGCCGGGATCGAGCCCAGCATTTT
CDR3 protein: CASSPTQLGRDRAQHF

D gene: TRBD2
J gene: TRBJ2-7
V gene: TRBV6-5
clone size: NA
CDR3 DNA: TGTGCCAGCAGTCATAGCGGGACCACCTACGAGCAGTACTTC
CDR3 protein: CASSHSGTTYEQYF

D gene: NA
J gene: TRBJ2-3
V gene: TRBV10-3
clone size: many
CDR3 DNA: TGTGCCATCAGTGAGATGGCGGGCGAATCTAGCACAGATACGCAGTATTTT
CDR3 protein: CAISEMAGESSTDTQYF

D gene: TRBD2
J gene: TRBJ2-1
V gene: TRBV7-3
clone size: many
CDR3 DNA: TGTGCCAGCAGCTTAACGGGACTAGCGGGAGGCAATGAGCAGTTCTTC
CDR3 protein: CASSLTGLAGGNEQFF

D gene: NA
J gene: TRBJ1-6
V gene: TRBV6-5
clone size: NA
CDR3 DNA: TGTGCCAGCACCCCCCTTTTCAGAGATAATTCACCCCTCCACTTT
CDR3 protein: CASTPLFRDNSPLHF

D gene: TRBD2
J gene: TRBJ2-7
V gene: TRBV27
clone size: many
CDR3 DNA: TGTGCCAGCAGTCGACGACCTAGCGGGTCGTCCTACGAGCAGTACTTC
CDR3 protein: CASSRRPSGSSYEQYF

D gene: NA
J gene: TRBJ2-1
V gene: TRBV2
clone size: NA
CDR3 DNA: TGTGCCAGCACCGACCTTCTTTCGGATGAGCAGTTCTTC
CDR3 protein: CASTDLLSDEQFF